This TCR beta chain was sequenced during a study of blood T cells in healthy people across ages. Sample-barcoded 5' priming and a J-beta primer mix drove a second PCR of about 7 to 11 cycles. Each CDR3 protein is one row after TCRdb ran MiXCR on the 5' RACE reads. The sample lists around 670,000 distinct CDR3 sequences, about 30% seen once, with more than 15% in the top ten. The CDR3 runs 17 residues. V lost 6 bases and J 2 bases, leaving 23 bases between the germline ends. The germline V gene encodes CDR1 MNHEY and CDR2 SMNVEV (reference sequence). Aged roughly 6 to 95, donors were systemically healthy Caucasians from Russia. In its sample, this clonotype was seen many times.

The chain is built from TRBV27 and TRBJ2-7; possibly TRBD2 for D (7 bases). The sample was blood. The source of this sequence is a woman over 75 in good health. CDR3 loop: CASSRAGAGSLTYEQYF. The CDR3, as DNA: TGTGCCAGCAGCCGCGCGGGGGCGGGGTCCCTCACCTACGAGCAGTACTTC.